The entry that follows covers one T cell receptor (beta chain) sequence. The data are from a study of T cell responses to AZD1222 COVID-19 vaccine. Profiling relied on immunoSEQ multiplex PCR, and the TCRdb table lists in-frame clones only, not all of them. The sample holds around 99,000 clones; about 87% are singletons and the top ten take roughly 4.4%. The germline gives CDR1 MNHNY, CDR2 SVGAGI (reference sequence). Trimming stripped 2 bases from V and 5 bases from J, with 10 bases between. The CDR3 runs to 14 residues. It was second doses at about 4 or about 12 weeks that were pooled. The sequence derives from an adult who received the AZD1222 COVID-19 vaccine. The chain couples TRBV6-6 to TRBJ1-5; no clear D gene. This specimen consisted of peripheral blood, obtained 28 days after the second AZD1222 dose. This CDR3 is CASSYRASDQPQHF. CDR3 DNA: TGTGCCAGCAGTTACAGGGCCTCCGATCAGCCCCAGCATTTT.